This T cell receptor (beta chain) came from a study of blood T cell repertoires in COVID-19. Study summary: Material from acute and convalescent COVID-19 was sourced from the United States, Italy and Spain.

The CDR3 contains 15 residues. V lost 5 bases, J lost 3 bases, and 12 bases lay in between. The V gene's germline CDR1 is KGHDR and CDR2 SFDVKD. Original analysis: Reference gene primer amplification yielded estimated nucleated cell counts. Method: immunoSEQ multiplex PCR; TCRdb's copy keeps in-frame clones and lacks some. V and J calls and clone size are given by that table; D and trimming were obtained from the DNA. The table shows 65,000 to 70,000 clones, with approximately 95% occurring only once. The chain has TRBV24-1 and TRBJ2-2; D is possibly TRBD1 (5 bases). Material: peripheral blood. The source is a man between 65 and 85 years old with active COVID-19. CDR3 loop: CATSAKDRDTGELFF. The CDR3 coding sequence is TGTGCCACCAGTGCAAAAGACAGAGACACCGGGGAGCTGTTTTTT.